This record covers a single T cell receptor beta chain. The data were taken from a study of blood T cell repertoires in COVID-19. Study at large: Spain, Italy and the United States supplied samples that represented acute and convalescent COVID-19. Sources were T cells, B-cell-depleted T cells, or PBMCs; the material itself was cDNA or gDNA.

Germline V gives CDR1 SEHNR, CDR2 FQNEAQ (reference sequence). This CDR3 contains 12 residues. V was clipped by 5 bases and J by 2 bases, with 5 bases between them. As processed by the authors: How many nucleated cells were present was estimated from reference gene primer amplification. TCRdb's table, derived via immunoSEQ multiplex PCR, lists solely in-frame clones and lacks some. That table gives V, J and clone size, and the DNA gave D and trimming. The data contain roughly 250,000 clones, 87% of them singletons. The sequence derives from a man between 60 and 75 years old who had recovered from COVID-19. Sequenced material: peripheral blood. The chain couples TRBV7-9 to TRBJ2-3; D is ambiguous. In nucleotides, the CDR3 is TGTGCCAGCAGCCCATCCACAGATACGCAGTATTTT. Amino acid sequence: CASSPSTDTQYF.